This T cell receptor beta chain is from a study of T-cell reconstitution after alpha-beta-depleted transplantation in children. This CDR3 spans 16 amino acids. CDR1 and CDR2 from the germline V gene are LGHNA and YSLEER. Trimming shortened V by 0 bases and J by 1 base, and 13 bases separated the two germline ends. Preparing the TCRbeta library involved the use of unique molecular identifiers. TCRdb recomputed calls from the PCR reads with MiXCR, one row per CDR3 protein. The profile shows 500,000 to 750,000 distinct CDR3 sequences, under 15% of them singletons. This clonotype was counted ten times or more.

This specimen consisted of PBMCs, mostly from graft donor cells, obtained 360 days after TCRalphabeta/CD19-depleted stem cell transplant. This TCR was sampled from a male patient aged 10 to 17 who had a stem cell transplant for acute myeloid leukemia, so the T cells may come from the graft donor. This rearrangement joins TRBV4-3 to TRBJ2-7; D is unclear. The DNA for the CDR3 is TGCGCCAGCAGCCAAGATCAAGAGGTGAGATCCTACGAGCAGTACTTC. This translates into CASSQDQEVRSYEQYF.